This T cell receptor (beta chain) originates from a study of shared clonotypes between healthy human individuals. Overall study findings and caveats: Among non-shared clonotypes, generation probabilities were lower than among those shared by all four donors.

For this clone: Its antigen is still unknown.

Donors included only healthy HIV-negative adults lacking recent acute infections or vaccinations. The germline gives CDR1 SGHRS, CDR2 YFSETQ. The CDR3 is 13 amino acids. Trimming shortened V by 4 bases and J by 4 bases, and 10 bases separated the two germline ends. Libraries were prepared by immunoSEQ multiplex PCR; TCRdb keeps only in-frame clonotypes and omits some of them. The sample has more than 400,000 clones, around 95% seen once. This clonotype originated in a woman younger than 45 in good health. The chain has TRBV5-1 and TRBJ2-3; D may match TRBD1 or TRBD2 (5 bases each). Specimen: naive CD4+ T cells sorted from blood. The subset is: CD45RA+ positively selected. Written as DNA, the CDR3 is TGCGCCAGCAGCGAGGGGTCGGCAGATACGCAGTATTTT. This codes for CASSEGSADTQYF. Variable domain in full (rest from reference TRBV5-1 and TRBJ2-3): KAGVTQTPRYLIKTRGQQVTLSCSPISGHRSVSWYQQTPGQGLQFLFEYFSETQRNKGNFPGRFSGRQFSNSRSEMNVSTLELGDSALYLCASSEGSADTQYFGPGTRLTVL.